This entry lists 19 T cell receptor beta chains sequenced from one sample in a study of cytomegalovirus exposure and HLA in healthy donors. It was with 60 Vbeta and 13 Jbeta primers that the PCR ran. Using immunoSEQ multiplex PCR, the repertoire was profiled, and TCRdb retains in-frame clones only, with some absent. The sample records around 240,000 clones, around 76% being singletons. The sample was PBMCs. These receptors all stem from a woman aged 40 to 49 in good health and CMV-seropositive.

This sequence joins TRBV25-1 and TRBJ2-5; 7 nucleotides match TRBD1. Germline CDR1 is MGHDK and CDR2 is SYGVNS. This CDR3 has 15 residues. The V segment lost 7 bases and the J segment 5 bases; nucleotides outside the gene matches: 13. Written as DNA, the CDR3 is TGTGCCAGCAACGCACAGGGGATGGAGTGGGAGACCCAGTACTTC. Translating it yields CASNAQGMEWETQYF. The variable domain in full, with the rest retrieved from reference TRBV25-1 and TRBJ2-5, is EADIYQTPRYLVIGTGKKITLECSQTMGHDKMYWYQQDPGMELHLIHYSYGVNSTEKGDLSSESTVSRIRTEHFPLTLESARPSHTSQYLCASNAQGMEWETQYFGPGTRLLVL.

The rearrangement joins TRBV7-9 to TRBJ1-2, with 10 bases matching TRBD1. The CDR3 is 16 residues long. Trimming cost V 5 bases and J 4 bases; bases outside gene matches: 10. Per the germline V gene, CDR1 is SEHNR and CDR2 is FQNEAQ (reference sequence). CDR3 loop: CASSAPGQGPTYGYTF. The CDR3 DNA reads as TGTGCCAGCAGCGCCCCGGGACAGGGGCCCACCTATGGCTACACCTTC.

CDR3 sequence: CASSLRSGSGPEAFF. CDR3 coding DNA: TGTGCCAGCAGTTTAAGGTCTGGGTCGGGTCCTGAAGCTTTCTTT. J is TRBJ1-1 and V is TRBV28; D not certain. The CDR3 is made up of 15 amino acids. Deletions cut 2 bases from V and 6 bases from J, with 16 bases between. Germline V gene data show CDR1 as MDHEN and CDR2 as SYDVKM.

J is TRBJ1-3 and V is TRBV2; no clear D. Per the germline V gene, CDR1 is SNHLY and CDR2 is FYNNEI. CDR3 length equals 15 residues. V dropped 7 bases and J dropped 1 base, with 14 bases sitting between them. DNA of the CDR3: TGTGCCAGCACCCTAAGGGAGGGTTCTGGAAACACCATATATTTT. Residues: CASTLREGSGNTIYF.

A single count supports this clone. The gene calls are TRBV9 and TRBJ2-7, with TRBD1 matching over 8 bases. Germline CDR1 is SGDLS and CDR2 is YYNGEE. V lost 0 bases to trimming and J lost 3 bases; unmatched junction nucleotides: 5. This CDR3 is 15 amino acids long. The CDR3 DNA is TGTGCCAGCAGCGTAGCAGCACAGGGGGACTACGAGCAGTACTTC. It translates to CASSVAAQGDYEQYF.

The gene calls are TRBV10-3 and TRBJ2-7; D is undetermined. Germline V gene lookup returns CDR1 ENHRY and CDR2 SYGVKD. V gave up 5 bases and J gave up 3 bases, with 11 bases separating them. The CDR3 totals 13 residues. The CDR3 sequence: CAISQPTDYEQYF. The CDR3 nucleotides read TGTGCCATCAGTCAACCTACAGACTACGAGCAGTACTTC.

In this sample, this clone turned up once. The V gene is TRBV13, the J gene TRBJ1-3, with 7 bases fitting TRBD1. CDR3 size: 15 residues. Germline V CDR1 and CDR2: PRHDT, FYEKMQ (reference sequence). Trimming at V came to 4 bases and at J to 2 bases, leaving 5 bases not matched to a gene. The CDR3 nucleotides read TGTGCCAGCAGCTACGACAGGGCTACTGGAAACACCATATATTTT. This encodes CASSYDRATGNTIYF.

The chain is built from TRBV19 and TRBJ2-7; a weak D match, TRBD2 (6 bases). The length of the CDR3 is 15 residues. Germline lookup yields CDR1 LNHDA and CDR2 SQIVND (reference sequence). V was shortened by 3 bases and J by 3 bases, with 15 bases between the two germline ends. The CDR3 protein is CASSIGAGPGYEQYF. The CDR3 DNA sequence: TGTGCCAGTAGTATCGGTGCGGGGCCTGGCTACGAGCAGTACTTC.

V gene TRBV9 combines with J gene TRBJ1-1, with 9 bases identical to TRBD1. The CDR3 spans 14 residues. The germline V gene encodes CDR1 SGDLS and CDR2 YYNGEE. V lost 3 bases and J lost 7; bases outside the gene matches: 7. CDR3 in DNA: TGTGCCAGCAGCGCCTTCGGGACAGGGAATGAAGCTTTCTTT. Translation gives CASSAFGTGNEAFF.

The chain carries TRBV6-5 and TRBJ1-1; 8 bases match TRBD1. V was clipped by 6 bases and J by 9 bases; unmatched bases: 6. From germline, CDR1 is MNHEY and CDR2 SVGAGI. CDR3 length equals 12 residues. CDR3 DNA sequence: TGTGCCAGCAGAGCCGGGACAGGAAAAGCTTTCTTT. As protein: CASRAGTGKAFF.

The chain joins TRBV7-3 to TRBJ2-3; TRBD2 is a possible D gene (7 bases). Germline values: CDR1 SGHTA, CDR2 FQGTGA. The CDR3 has 16 residues. Between the trimmed V and J ends, which lost 0 bases and 0 bases, there was a span of 10 bases. Here the CDR3 reads CASSLTGGLSTDTQYF. CDR3 in DNA: TGTGCCAGCAGCTTAACGGGGGGGCTTAGCACAGATACGCAGTATTTT.

This clone was found a few times. The rearrangement joins TRBV4-2 to TRBJ2-7; no clear D. Germline CDR1 reads LGHNA; CDR2 reads YNFKEQ. V lost 0 bases to trimming and J lost 3 bases, with 12 bases between them. This CDR3 has 15 amino acids. The CDR3 is CASSQDVSGLYEQYF. The CDR3 bases are TGTGCCAGCAGCCAAGATGTCTCCGGTCTCTACGAGCAGTACTTC.

The chain uses TRBV21-1 and TRBJ2-7; TRBD1, the table's D call, was not compared with the DNA. TRBV21-1 counts as a pseudogene. The CDR3 is made up of 15 amino acids. CDR3 nucleotides: TGTGCCAGCAGCAAAGCGACAGGGATTTCCTACGAGCAGTACTTC. Encoded protein: CASSKATGISYEQYF.

The genes are TRBV5-1 and TRBJ1-4; 7 bases agree with TRBD1. Trimming cost V 4 bases and J 4 bases; bases outside gene matches: 7. From germline, CDR1 is SGHRS and CDR2 YFSETQ. The CDR3 is 15 residues long. The DNA for the CDR3 is TGCGCCAGCAGCACTGGACAGGATTTTAATGAAAAACTGTTTTTT. It specifies CASSTGQDFNEKLFF.

This clone was recorded only once. This sequence joins TRBV5-6 and TRBJ2-3, with 13 bases lining up with TRBD2. Per germline, CDR1 SGHDT and CDR2 YYEEEE. Trimming removed 4 bases from V and 5 bases from J; junction bases left unmatched: 10. The length of the CDR3 is 17 residues. Here the CDR3 reads CASSTIGLAGVKDTQYF. CDR3 sequence (DNA): TGTGCCAGCAGCACCATAGGACTAGCGGGAGTTAAAGATACGCAGTATTTT. Based on the CDR3 plus reference TRBV5-6 and TRBJ2-3, the full variable domain is DAGVTQSPTHLIKTRGQQVTLRCSPKSGHDTVSWYQQALGQGPQFIFQYYEEEERQRGNFPDRFSGHQFPNYSSELNVNALLLGDSALYLCASSTIGLAGVKDTQYFGPGTRLTVL.

The chain has TRBV6-5 and TRBJ2-7; TRBD1 aligns across 8 bases. Germline values: CDR1 MNHEY, CDR2 SVGAGI. The CDR3 is 15 residues long. Losses at the gene ends were 3 bases for V and 4 bases for J; bases not matched to a gene: 8. CDR3 sequence reads: CASSYSGTGSYEQYF. In DNA form, the CDR3 reads TGTGCCAGCAGTTATTCCGGGACAGGCTCGTACGAGCAGTACTTC.

J is TRBJ2-1 and V is TRBV15; maybe TRBD2 (6 bases). V was clipped by 3 bases and J by 4 bases, with 13 bases between them. Germline CDR1 LNHNV, CDR2 YYDKDF (reference sequence). The CDR3 totals 15 residues. CDR3 sequence reads: CATSRDGGTYNEQFF. In nucleotides, the CDR3 is TGTGCCACCAGCAGGGACGGGGGTACATACAATGAGCAGTTCTTC.

The rearrangement joins TRBV18 to TRBJ2-5, with a possible D match to TRBD1 (5 bases). V gave up 3 bases and J gave up 1 base, with 9 bases separating them. The CDR3 is 14 amino acids. CDR1 KGHSH and CDR2 LQKENI come from the germline V gene. CDR3 DNA sequence: TGTGCCAGCTCACCTACGACAGTCCAAGAGACCCAGTACTTC. Translating it yields CASSPTTVQETQYF.

The rearrangement links TRBV9 to TRBJ2-1; a weak D match, TRBD2 (6 bases). The CDR3 consists of 13 residues. V lost 4 bases and J lost 8, with 13 bases in between. The germline V gene encodes CDR1 SGDLS and CDR2 YYNGEE. The CDR3 reads CASSYGGKDEQFF. The CDR3 region has the DNA TGTGCCAGCAGCTATGGGGGGAAGGATGAGCAGTTCTTC.